This record concerns one T cell receptor beta chain sequence. The same CDR3 arises from other DNA sequences in this sample as well. The CDR3 totals 16 residues. J gave up 1 base and V 6 bases, and 7 bases lay outside the gene matches. Looked up from germline, CDR1 is MDHEN and CDR2 is SYDVKM. The sample originates from a study of blood T cell repertoires in COVID-19. Method: immunoSEQ multiplex PCR; TCRdb's copy keeps in-frame clones and lacks some. Of around 300,000 clones listed, just over 90% are singletons. This sequence was found in a woman under 40 with COVID-19, enrolled during active disease. The sample consisted of peripheral blood. V and J are TRBV28 and TRBJ2-3; the match to TRBD2 covers 10 bases. The CDR3 DNA reads TGTGCCAGCAGCTCCCCTAGCGGGAGTCGCACAGATACGCAGTATTTT. Protein: CASSSPSGSRTDTQYF.